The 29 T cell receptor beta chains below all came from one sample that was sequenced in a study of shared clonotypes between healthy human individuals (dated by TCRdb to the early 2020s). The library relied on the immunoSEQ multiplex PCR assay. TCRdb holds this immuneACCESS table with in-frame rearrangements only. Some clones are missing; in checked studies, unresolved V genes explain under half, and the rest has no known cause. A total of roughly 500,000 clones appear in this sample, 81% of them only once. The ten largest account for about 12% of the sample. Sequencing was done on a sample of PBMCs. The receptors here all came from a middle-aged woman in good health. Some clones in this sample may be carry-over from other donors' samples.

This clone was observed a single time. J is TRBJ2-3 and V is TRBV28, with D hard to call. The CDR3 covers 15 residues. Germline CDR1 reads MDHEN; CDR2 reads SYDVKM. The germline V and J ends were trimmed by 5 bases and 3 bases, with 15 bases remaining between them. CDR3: CASSNPGVRTDTQYF. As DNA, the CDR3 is TGTGCCAGCAGTAACCCCGGTGTTAGAACAGATACGCAGTATTTT.

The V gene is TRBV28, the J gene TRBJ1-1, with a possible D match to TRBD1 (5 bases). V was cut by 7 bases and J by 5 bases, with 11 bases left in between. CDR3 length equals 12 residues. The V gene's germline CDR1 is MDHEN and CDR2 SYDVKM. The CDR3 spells CASTPQGTEAFF. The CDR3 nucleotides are TGTGCCAGCACCCCGCAGGGAACTGAAGCTTTCTTT.

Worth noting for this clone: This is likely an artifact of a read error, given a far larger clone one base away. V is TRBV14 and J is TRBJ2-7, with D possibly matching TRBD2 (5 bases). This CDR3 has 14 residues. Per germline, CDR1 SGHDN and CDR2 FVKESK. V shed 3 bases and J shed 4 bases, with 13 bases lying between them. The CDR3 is CASSHGGLFYEQYF. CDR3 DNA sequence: TGTGCCAGCAGCCATGGTGGACTGTTTTACGAGCAGTACTTC.

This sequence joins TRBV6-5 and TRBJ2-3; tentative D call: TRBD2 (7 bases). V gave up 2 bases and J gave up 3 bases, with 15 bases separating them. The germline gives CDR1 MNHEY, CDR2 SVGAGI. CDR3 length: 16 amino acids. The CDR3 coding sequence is TGTGCCAGCAGTTACGGCGGGGGCCGCGGGACAGATACGCAGTATTTT. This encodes CASSYGGGRGTDTQYF.

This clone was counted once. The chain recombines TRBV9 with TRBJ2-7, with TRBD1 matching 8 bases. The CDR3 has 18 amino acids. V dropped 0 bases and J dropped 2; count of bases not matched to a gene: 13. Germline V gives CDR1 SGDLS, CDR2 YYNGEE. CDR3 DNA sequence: TGTGCCAGCAGCGTAGAACCTTCCGGGACAGGTTCTACCTACGAGCAGTACTTC. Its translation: CASSVEPSGTGSTYEQYF.

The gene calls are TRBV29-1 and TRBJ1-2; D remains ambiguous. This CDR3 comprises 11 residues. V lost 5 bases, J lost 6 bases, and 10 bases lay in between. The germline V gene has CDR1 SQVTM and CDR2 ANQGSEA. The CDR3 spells CSVLGQDGYTF. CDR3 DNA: TGCAGCGTTCTTGGTCAGGATGGCTACACCTTC.

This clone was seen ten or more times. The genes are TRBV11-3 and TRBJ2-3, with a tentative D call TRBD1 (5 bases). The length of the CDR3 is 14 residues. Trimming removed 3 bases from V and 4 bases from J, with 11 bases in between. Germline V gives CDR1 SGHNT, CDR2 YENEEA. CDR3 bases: TGTGCCAGCAGCTTGGGGCAGGGCCCAGATACGCAGTATTTT. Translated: CASSLGQGPDTQYF.

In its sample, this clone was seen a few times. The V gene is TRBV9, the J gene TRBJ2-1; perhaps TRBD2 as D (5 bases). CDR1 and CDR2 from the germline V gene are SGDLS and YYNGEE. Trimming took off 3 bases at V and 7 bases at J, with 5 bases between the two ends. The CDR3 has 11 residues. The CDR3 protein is CASSAGNEQFF. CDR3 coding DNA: TGTGCCAGCAGCGCGGGAAATGAGCAGTTCTTC.

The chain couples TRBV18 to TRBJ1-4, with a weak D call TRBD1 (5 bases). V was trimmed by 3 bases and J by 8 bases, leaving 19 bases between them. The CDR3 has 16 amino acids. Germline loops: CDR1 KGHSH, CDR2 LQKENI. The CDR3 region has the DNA TGTGCCAGCTCACCGGGGGAGCGGCAGCCGGGGGAAAAACTGTTTTTT. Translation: CASSPGERQPGEKLFF.

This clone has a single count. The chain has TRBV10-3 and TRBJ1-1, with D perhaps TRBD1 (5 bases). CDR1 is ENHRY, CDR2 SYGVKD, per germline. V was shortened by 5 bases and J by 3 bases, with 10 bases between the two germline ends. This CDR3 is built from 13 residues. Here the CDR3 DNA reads TGTGCCATCAGTTGGGGGGGAGACACTGAAGCTTTCTTT. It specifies CAISWGGDTEAFF.

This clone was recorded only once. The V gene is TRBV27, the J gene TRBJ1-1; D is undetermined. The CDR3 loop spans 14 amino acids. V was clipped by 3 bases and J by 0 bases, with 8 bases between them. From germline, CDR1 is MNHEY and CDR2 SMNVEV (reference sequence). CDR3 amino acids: CASSFKRVNTEAFF. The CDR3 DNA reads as TGTGCCAGCAGTTTCAAGCGGGTGAACACTGAAGCTTTCTTT.

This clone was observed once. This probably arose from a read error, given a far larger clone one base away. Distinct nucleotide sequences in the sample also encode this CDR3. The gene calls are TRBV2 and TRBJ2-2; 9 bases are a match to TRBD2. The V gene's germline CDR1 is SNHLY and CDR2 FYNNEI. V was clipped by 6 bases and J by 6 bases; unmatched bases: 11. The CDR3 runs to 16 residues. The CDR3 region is CASSGGTSIVAGELFF. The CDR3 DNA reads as TGTGCCAGCAGCGGTGGGACTAGCATAGTGGCCGGGGAGCTGTTTTTT.

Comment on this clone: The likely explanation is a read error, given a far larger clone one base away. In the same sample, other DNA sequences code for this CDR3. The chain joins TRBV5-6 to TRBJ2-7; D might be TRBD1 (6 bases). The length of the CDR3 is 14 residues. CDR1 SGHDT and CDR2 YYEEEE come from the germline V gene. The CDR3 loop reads CASSYQQGPYEQYF. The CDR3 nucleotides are TGTGCCAGCAGCTATCAGCAGGGGCCCTACGAGCAATACTTC.

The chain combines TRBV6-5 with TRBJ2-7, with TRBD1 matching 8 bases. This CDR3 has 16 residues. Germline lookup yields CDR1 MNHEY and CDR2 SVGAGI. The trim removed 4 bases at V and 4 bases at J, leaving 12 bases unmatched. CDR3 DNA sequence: TGTGCCAGCAGTTCTACCGTGCGGACAGGGCGTTACGAGCAGTACTTC. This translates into CASSSTVRTGRYEQYF.

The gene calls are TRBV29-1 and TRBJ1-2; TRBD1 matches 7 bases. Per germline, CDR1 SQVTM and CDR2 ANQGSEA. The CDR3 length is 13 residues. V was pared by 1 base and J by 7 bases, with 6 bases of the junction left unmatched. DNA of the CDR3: TGCAGCGTTGAAGGGACAGGTGGCGGTGGCTACACCTTC. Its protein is CSVEGTGGGGYTF.

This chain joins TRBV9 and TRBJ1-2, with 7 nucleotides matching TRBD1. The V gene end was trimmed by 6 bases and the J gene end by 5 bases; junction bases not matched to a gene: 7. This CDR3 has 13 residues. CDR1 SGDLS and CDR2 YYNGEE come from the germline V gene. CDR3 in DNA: TGTGCCAGCAACCGACAGGGTCAATATGGCTACACCTTC. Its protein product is CASNRQGQYGYTF.

The CDR3 coding sequence is TGTGCCTGGAGCCCTAGCGGGAGCTACGAGCAGTACTTC. Protein sequence: CAWSPSGSYEQYF. The gene calls are TRBV30 and TRBJ2-7, with 10 bases that match TRBD2. The CDR3 loop spans 13 amino acids. Germline-derived CDR1 and CDR2 are GTSNPN and SVGIG (reference sequence). V was pared by 3 bases and J by 3 bases, with 2 bases of the junction left unmatched.

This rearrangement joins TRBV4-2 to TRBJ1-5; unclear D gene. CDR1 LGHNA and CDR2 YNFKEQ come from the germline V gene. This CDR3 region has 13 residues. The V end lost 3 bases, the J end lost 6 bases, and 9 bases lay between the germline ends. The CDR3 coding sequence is TGTGCCAGCAGCCAGGCCCTAGGTCAGCCCCAGCATTTT. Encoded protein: CASSQALGQPQHF.

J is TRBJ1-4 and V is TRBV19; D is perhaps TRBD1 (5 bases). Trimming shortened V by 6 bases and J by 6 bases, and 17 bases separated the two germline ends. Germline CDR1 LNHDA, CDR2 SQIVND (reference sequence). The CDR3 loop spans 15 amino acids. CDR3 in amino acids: CASSRGEGYYEKLFF. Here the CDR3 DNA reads TGTGCCAGTAGCAGAGGGGAGGGGTACTATGAAAAACTGTTTTTT.

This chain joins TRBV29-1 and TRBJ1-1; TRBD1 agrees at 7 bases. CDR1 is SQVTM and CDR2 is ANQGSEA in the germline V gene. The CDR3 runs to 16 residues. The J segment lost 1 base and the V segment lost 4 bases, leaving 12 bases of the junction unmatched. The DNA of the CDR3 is TGCAGCGTTGGAGGGGAAAGACAGGGCGGGAACACTGAAGCTTTCTTT. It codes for CSVGGERQGGNTEAFF.

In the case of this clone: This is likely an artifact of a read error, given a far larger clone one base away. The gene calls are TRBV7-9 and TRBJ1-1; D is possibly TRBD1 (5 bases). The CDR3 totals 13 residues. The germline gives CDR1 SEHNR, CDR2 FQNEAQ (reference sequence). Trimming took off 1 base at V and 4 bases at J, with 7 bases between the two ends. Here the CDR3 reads CASSLEGSTEAFF. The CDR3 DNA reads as TGTGCCAGCAGCTTAGAGGGGAGCACTGAAGCTTTCTTT.

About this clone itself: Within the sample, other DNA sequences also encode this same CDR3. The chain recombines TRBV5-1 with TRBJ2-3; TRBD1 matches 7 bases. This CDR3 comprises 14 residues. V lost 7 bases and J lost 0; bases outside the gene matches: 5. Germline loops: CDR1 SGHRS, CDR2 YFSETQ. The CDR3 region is CASLGGGSTDTQYF. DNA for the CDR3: TGCGCCAGCTTAGGGGGCGGCAGCACAGATACGCAGTATTTT.

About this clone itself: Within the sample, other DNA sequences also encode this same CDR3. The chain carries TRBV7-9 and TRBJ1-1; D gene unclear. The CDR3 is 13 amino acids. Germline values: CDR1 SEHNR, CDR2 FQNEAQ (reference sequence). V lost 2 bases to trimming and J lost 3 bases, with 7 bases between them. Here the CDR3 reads CASSLRADTEAFF. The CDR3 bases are TGTGCCAGCAGCTTAAGGGCGGACACTGAAGCTTTCTTT.

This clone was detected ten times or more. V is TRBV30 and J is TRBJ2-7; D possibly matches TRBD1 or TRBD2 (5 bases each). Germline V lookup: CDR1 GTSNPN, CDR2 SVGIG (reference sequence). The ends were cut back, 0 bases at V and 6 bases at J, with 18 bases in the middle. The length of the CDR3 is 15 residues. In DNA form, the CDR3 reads TGTGCCTGGAGTGTACTTGGGGCAGGTGAGGGCGAGCAGTACTTC. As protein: CAWSVLGAGEGEQYF.

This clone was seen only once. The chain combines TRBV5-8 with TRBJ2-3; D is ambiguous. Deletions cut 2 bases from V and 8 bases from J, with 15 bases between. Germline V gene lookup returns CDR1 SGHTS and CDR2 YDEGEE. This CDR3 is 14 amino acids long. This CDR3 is CASSFPSGRRTQYF. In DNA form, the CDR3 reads TGTGCCAGCAGCTTCCCCTCGGGCCGCCGTACGCAGTATTTT.

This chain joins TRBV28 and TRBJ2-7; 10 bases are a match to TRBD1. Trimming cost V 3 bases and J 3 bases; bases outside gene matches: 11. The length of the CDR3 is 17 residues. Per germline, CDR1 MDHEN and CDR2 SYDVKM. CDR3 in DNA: TGTGCCAGCAGTTTTTGGACAGGGGGGAGGGTCGGCTACGAGCAGTACTTC. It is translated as CASSFWTGGRVGYEQYF.

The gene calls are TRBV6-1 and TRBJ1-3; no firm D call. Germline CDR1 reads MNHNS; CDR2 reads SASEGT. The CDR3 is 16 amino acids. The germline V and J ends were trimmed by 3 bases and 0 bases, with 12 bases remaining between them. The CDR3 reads CASSDIAHFSGNTIYF. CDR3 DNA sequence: TGTGCCAGCAGTGATATCGCGCATTTCTCTGGAAACACCATATATTTT.

CDR3 in amino acids: CASSPLVGGGVETQYF. Written as DNA, the CDR3 is TGTGCCAGCAGCCCCCTAGTGGGGGGAGGGGTTGAGACCCAGTACTTC. The chain has TRBV7-9 and TRBJ2-5, with 7 nucleotides matching TRBD2. CDR1 and CDR2 from the germline V gene are SEHNR and FQNEAQ (reference sequence). The junction had 14 bases not matched to a gene; V was cut back by 5 bases and J by 5 bases. CDR3 size: 16 residues.

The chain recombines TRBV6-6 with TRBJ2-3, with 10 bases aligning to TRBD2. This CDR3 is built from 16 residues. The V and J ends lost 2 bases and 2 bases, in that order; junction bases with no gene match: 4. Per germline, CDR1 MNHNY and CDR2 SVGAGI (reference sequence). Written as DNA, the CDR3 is TGTGCCAGCAGTTACGTCCTAGCGGGAGCCACAGATACGCAGTATTTT. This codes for CASSYVLAGATDTQYF.